Listed below are T cell receptor beta chains from one sample, sequenced in a study of T cell repertoires in cytomegalovirus infection. Which antigens these TCRs recognize remains unknown. TCRdb ran MiXCR on the reads and lists one entry per CDR3 protein. The sample shows 450,000 to 600,000 distinct CDR3 sequences, around 35% of them seen only once. The material sequenced was cultured PBMCs, taken from culture after CMV antigen stimulation. All receptors derive from a human donor in good health (CMV status not recorded). Some clones in this sample may be carry-over from other donors' samples. Each CDR3 is given with its conserved first and last residue. A D gene is named only where the DNA matches it firmly. Expanded clones get a size class; other rows say once, few or many, or leave the size out.

size: many
J: TRBJ2-6
V: TRBV7-2
D: .
DNA: TGTGCCAGCAGCTTCTATGGGACTGGGGCCAACGTCCTGACTTTC
CDR3: CASSFYGTGANVLTF

size: once
J: TRBJ1-1
V: TRBV28
D: .
DNA: TGTGCCAGCAGTTTAGGGCTCGGAAGTGTGGGGCTGGGGCCGGGGACTGAAGCTTTCTTT
CDR3: CASSLGLGSVGLGPGTEAFF

size: .
J: TRBJ2-5
V: TRBV11-3
D: TRBD1
DNA: TGTGCCAGCAGCCCGTCAGGGGGCGCGGGGAAGACCCAGTACTTC
CDR3: CASSPSGGAGKTQYF

size: .
J: TRBJ2-1
V: TRBV9
D: .
DNA: TGTGCCAGCAGCGTAGGGACTAACAATAAGCAGTTCTTC
CDR3: CASSVGTNNKQFF

size: .
J: TRBJ2-6
V: TRBV4-2
D: TRBD1
DNA: TGTGCCAGCAGCCAAGATCTCAGGGGGCCTGGGGCCAACGTCCTGACTTTC
CDR3: CASSQDLRGPGANVLTF

size: .
J: TRBJ2-4
V: TRBV11-2
D: TRBD2
DNA: TGTGCCAGCAGCCTTCCGACTAGCCACATTCAGTACTTC
CDR3: CASSLPTSHIQYF

size: few
J: TRBJ2-3
V: TRBV28
D: TRBD2
DNA: TGTGCCAGCAGTTCCCGGGGCGGGAGTGCTTGGCGGGGCCCAGATACGCAGTATTTT
CDR3: CASSSRGGSAWRGPDTQYF

size: .
J: TRBJ2-1
V: TRBV2
D: .
DNA: TGTGCCAGCAGTGTCCGAATGGGCAATGAGCAGTTCTTC
CDR3: CASSVRMGNEQFF

size: .
J: TRBJ2-5
V: TRBV30
D: .
DNA: TGTGCCTGGACGAGGGGCACTCGTTTTAAGTACTTC
CDR3: CAWTRGTRFKYF

size: few
J: TRBJ1-6
V: TRBV5-1
D: .
DNA: TGCGCCAGCAGCTTCGGTAGGGCACAGGGAAATAATTCACCCCTCCACTTT
CDR3: CASSFGRAQGNNSPLHF

size: few
J: TRBJ2-1
V: TRBV14
D: TRBD2
DNA: TGTGCCAGCAGCCAACCGGGACTAGCGGGAGGCAGGGGGTACGAGCAGTTCTTC
CDR3: CASSQPGLAGGRGYEQFF

size: .
J: TRBJ2-2
V: TRBV3-1
D: TRBD1
DNA: TGTGCCAGCAGCCAAGGGGACAGGGCCACCGGGGAGCTGTTTTTT
CDR3: CASSQGDRATGELFF

size: .
J: TRBJ2-2
V: TRBV7-6
D: TRBD2
DNA: TGTGCCAGCAGGGACCCTCTCGCGGGAGGCAACACCGGGGAGCTGTTTTTT
CDR3: CASRDPLAGGNTGELFF

size: few
J: TRBJ2-6
V: TRBV24-1
D: .
DNA: TGTGCCACCAGGAGCTCTGGGGCCAACGTCCTGACTTTC
CDR3: CATRSSGANVLTF

size: .
J: TRBJ2-3
V: TRBV4-1
D: .
DNA: TGCGCCAGCAGCGACCTCCCGGCTCCGGCGACAGATACGCAGTATTTT
CDR3: CASSDLPAPATDTQYF

size: few
J: TRBJ1-6
V: TRBV9
D: .
DNA: TGTGCCAGCAGCGTAGGGGGAGATAATTCACCCCTCCACTTT
CDR3: CASSVGGDNSPLHF